Ten or more counts support the clone carrying this TCR beta chain. Antigen specificity is unknown. The TCRbeta library was prepared with unique molecular identifiers. TCRdb recomputed calls from the PCR reads with MiXCR, one row per CDR3 protein. The data contain a few hundred thousand distinct CDR3 sequences, 7.5% to 9% of them singletons. Trimming shortened V by 3 bases and J by 3 bases, and 9 bases separated the two germline ends. CDR1 and CDR2 from the germline V gene are DFQATT and SNEGSKA (reference sequence). The CDR3 runs to 12 residues. The entry originates in a study of T-cell reconstitution after alpha-beta-depleted transplantation in children. Notes on the study in general: Expanded graft clones, several hundred of them, were reportedly the source of alpha-beta T cells about two months after transplant. Newly produced T cells mostly provided counts and TCRbeta diversity after one year, as hyperexpanded clones declined.

This sequence joins TRBV20-1 and TRBJ2-7, with D unresolved. The TCR was taken from a female patient aged 2 to 10 who had a stem cell transplant for Fanconi anemia, so the T cells may come from the graft donor. Sequenced material: peripheral blood, taken 360 days after TCRalphabeta/CD19-depleted stem cell transplant. The CDR3 nucleotides are TGCAGTGCTAGGATGAATGGCTACGAGCAGTACTTC. Encoded protein: CSARMNGYEQYF.